Below are 21 T cell receptor beta chains sequenced from a single sample in a study of T cell responses to AZD1222 COVID-19 vaccine. Sequencing was performed with immunoSEQ multiplex PCR; in TCRdb, only in-frame clones are kept and a portion is missing. The table has about 110,000 clones, roughly four fifths seen once. The sample consisted of peripheral blood, taken on day 0 of AZD1222 vaccination. The source is an adult in good health.

This clone has ten or more counts. This CDR3 is also generated by other DNA sequences in the sample. The gene calls are TRBV30 and TRBJ1-2; TRBD1 aligns across 8 bases. Germline V gene data show CDR1 as GTSNPN and CDR2 as SVGIG (reference sequence). The CDR3 is made up of 13 amino acids. V was pared by 3 bases and J by 4 bases, with 4 bases of the junction left unmatched. This CDR3 is CAWSRDRPYGYTF. CDR3 bases: TGTGCCTGGAGCAGGGACAGGCCCTATGGCTACACCTTC.

V is TRBV23-1 and J is TRBJ1-4, with a possible D match to TRBD1 (5 bases). TRBV23-1 is an open reading frame whose function is uncertain. The CDR3 totals 17 residues. With 1 base removed from V and 12 bases from J, the gap between germline ends came to 24 bases. CDR3 coding DNA: TGCGCCAGCAGTCAATTTTTAAAGGCGGCTCTGGGAGGGGAACTGTTTTTT. Its protein is CASSQFLKAALGGELFF.

A few counts support this clone. The chain has TRBV5-1 and TRBJ2-2, with no clear D. There are 15 residues in the CDR3. Trimming stripped 0 bases from V and 3 bases from J, with 9 bases between. The germline V gene encodes CDR1 SGHRS and CDR2 YFSETQ. CDR3 region: CASSLDVADTGELFF. The CDR3 region has the DNA TGCGCCAGCAGCTTGGATGTTGCAGACACCGGGGAGCTGTTTTTT.

This clone was found once. The J gene is TRBJ1-1, the V gene TRBV10-3; TRBD1 agrees at 12 bases. Looked up from germline, CDR1 is ENHRY and CDR2 is SYGVKD. The CDR3 contains 17 residues. J lost 0 bases, V lost 0 bases, and 2 bases had no gene match. The CDR3 DNA sequence: TGTGCCATCAGTGAGTCAGGGACAGGGGGCGTGAACACTGAAGCTTTCTTT. Its translation: CAISESGTGGVNTEAFF.

The chain is built from TRBV11-1 and TRBJ1-1, with 8 positions matching TRBD1. V trimming: 5 bases; J trimming: 1 base; junction bases outside the gene matches: 3. Germline V lookup: CDR1 SGHAT, CDR2 FQDESV (reference sequence). The CDR3 spans 14 residues. CDR3 protein: CASSPRGPNTEAFF. The CDR3 bases are TGTGCCAGCAGCCCCAGGGGGCCGAACACTGAAGCTTTCTTT.

Worth noting for this clone: Other nucleotide sequences in the sample specify the same CDR3. This chain uses TRBV2 with TRBJ2-2; 10 bases are a match to TRBD2. The CDR3 has 18 residues. CDR1 is SNHLY, CDR2 FYNNEI, per germline. V lost 2 bases and J lost 7; bases outside the gene matches: 13. CDR3 residues: CASSERPNPSGSDGELFF. The CDR3 DNA is TGTGCCAGCAGTGAACGCCCCAACCCTAGCGGGAGCGACGGGGAGCTGTTTTTT.

This chain links TRBV28 with TRBJ1-1; 8 bases align to TRBD1. The CDR3 extends over 16 amino acids. The V gene end was trimmed by 5 bases and the J gene end by 5 bases; junction bases not matched to a gene: 13. The V gene's germline CDR1 is MDHEN and CDR2 SYDVKM. The CDR3 DNA follows: TGTGCCAGCAGTCTTCGGACAGGGCGAGCCCGTACTGAAGCTTTCTTT. It translates to CASSLRTGRARTEAFF.

The chain employs TRBV6-5 and TRBJ1-5; D not resolved. Germline V gives CDR1 MNHEY, CDR2 SVGAGI. The CDR3 is 13 residues long. V lost 6 bases, J lost 0 bases, and 6 bases lay in between. The CDR3 region is CASSDISNQPQHF. The CDR3, as DNA: TGTGCCAGCAGCGACATTAGCAATCAGCCCCAGCATTTT.

This clone appeared once. This chain uses TRBV29-1 with TRBJ2-3; TRBD1 matches at 7 bases. Trimming at V came to 7 bases and at J to 6 bases, leaving 4 bases not matched to a gene. The CDR3 runs to 11 residues. The germline CDR1 and CDR2 sequences are SQVTM and ANQGSEA. The CDR3 is CSALQGDTQYF. In DNA, the CDR3 is TGCAGCGCGTTACAGGGGGATACGCAGTATTTT.

This rearrangement joins TRBV5-1 to TRBJ1-1, with 7 positions matching TRBD1. V dropped 2 bases and J dropped 1; count of bases not matched to a gene: 2. From germline, CDR1 is SGHRS and CDR2 YFSETQ. The CDR3 length is 14 residues. CDR3 sequence (DNA): TGCGCCAGCAGCTTTACAGGGGCGAACACTGAAGCTTTCTTT. Encoded protein: CASSFTGANTEAFF.

The genes are TRBV11-2 and TRBJ2-1, with D unclear. The CDR3 is 16 residues long. Germline loops: CDR1 SGHAT, CDR2 FQNNGV. V was pared by 5 bases and J by 6 bases, with 20 bases between. Here the CDR3 DNA reads TGTGCCAGCAGCCCAACGCTCGTGCTCATGGGCAATGAGCAGTTCTTC. Protein sequence: CASSPTLVLMGNEQFF.

The J gene is TRBJ1-1, the V gene TRBV6-2 or TRBV6-3; TRBD1 matches at 8 bases. The CDR3 has 15 residues. CDR1 and CDR2 (germline): MNHEY, SVGEGT. V gave up 2 bases and J gave up 6 bases; unmatched junction bases: 8. CDR3 sequence reads: CASSYSSRGRSEAFF. The DNA for the CDR3 is TGTGCCAGCAGTTACAGTTCCAGGGGGCGGTCTGAAGCTTTCTTT.

This chain joins TRBV2 and TRBJ1-5, with no clear D. CDR1 and CDR2 (germline): SNHLY, FYNNEI. V gave up 4 bases and J gave up 4 bases, with 8 bases separating them. The CDR3 covers 13 residues. The CDR3 loop reads CASSGEVNQPQHF. The CDR3 DNA reads TGTGCCAGCAGTGGGGAGGTAAATCAGCCCCAGCATTTT.

This clone was detected a few times. The chain combines TRBV4-1 with TRBJ2-3, with 10 bases aligning to TRBD1. Trimming removed 5 bases from V and 8 bases from J; junction bases left unmatched: 16. The CDR3 has 17 residues. Per the germline V gene, CDR1 is MGHRA and CDR2 is YSYEKL. CDR3 residues: CASSKNREGQGTSTQYF. In DNA form, the CDR3 reads TGCGCCAGCAGCAAAAATAGAGAGGGACAGGGGACGAGTACGCAGTATTTT.

This clone came up a few times. This chain connects TRBV4-1 to TRBJ2-3, with D possibly TRBD1 on 5 matching bases. Germline CDR1 is MGHRA and CDR2 is YSYEKL. Deletions cut 3 bases from V and 4 bases from J, with 14 bases between. CDR3 size: 15 residues. The CDR3 DNA reads as TGCGCCAGCAGCCACAGGGCGCAGTTCCCAGATACGCAGTATTTT. Its protein product is CASSHRAQFPDTQYF.

Here the CDR3 DNA reads TGTGCCAGCAGAAGACAGGAAGGCTCCTACGAGCAGTACTTC. Protein: CASRRQEGSYEQYF. V gene TRBV7-2 combines with J gene TRBJ2-7; maybe TRBD1 (6 bases). V lost 6 bases and J 0 bases, leaving 12 bases between the germline ends. Germline CDR1 SGHTA, CDR2 FQGNSA. This CDR3 is 14 amino acids long. The entire variable domain, with the rest obtained from reference TRBV7-2 and TRBJ2-7, is as follows: GAGVSQSPSNKVTEKGKDVELRCDPISGHTALYWYRQSLGQGLEFLIYFQGNSAPDKSGLPSDRFSAERTGGSVSTLTIQRTQQEDSAVYLCASRRQEGSYEQYFGPGTRLTVT.

This clone was counted only a few times. This sequence joins TRBV19 and TRBJ1-2; D uncertain. Germline loops: CDR1 LNHDA, CDR2 SQIVND (reference sequence). V was pared by 5 bases and J by 5 bases, with 30 bases between. The CDR3 spans 19 residues. CDR3 amino acids: CASSPRPISSMVHDYGYTF. CDR3 nucleotides: TGTGCCAGTAGTCCGCGACCGATCTCCTCTATGGTCCATGATTATGGCTACACCTTC.

This chain joins TRBV11-2 and TRBJ2-2; no definite D call. The CDR3 covers 12 residues. V gave up 1 base and J gave up 7 bases, with 4 bases separating them. CDR1 is SGHAT and CDR2 is FQNNGV in the germline V gene. CDR3 coding DNA: TGTGCCAGCAGCTTAGTATTCGGGGAGCTGTTTTTT. Its translation is CASSLVFGELFF.

The V call is TRBV28, the J call TRBJ2-3, with D possibly TRBD2 on 5 matching bases. Trimming removed 6 bases from V and 5 bases from J, with 6 bases in between. The CDR3 consists of 11 residues. Per the germline V gene, CDR1 is MDHEN and CDR2 is SYDVKM. The CDR3 is CASSEGDTQYF. CDR3 sequence (DNA): TGTGCCAGCAGCGAGGGAGATACGCAGTATTTT.

The chain uses TRBV9 and TRBJ1-1; no firm D call. The germline gives CDR1 SGDLS, CDR2 YYNGEE. V dropped 4 bases and J dropped 1 base, with 14 bases sitting between them. This CDR3 contains 15 residues. DNA of the CDR3: TGTGCCAGCAGCACGCGACCCAACGGGAACACTGAAGCTTTCTTT. Its protein product is CASSTRPNGNTEAFF. Full variable domain (outside the CDR3, taken from reference TRBV9 and TRBJ1-1): DSGVTQTPKHLITATGQRVTLRCSPRSGDLSVYWYQQSLDQGLQFLIQYYNGEERAKGNILERFSAQQFPDLHSELNLSSLELGDSALYFCASSTRPNGNTEAFFGQGTRLTVV.

The CDR3 DNA reads as TGTGCCAGCAGCGCATCTTCTAGCGGGGGAATAAGCACAGATACGCAGTATTTT. Translation gives CASSASSSGGISTDTQYF. V is TRBV9 and J is TRBJ2-3; 10 bases map to TRBD2. V lost 3 bases and J lost 0; bases outside the gene matches: 10. Germline CDR1 and CDR2: SGDLS and YYNGEE. The CDR3 loop spans 18 amino acids.